This TCR beta chain was recovered during a study of naive and memory T cell subsets. Study-wide findings and caveats: Possibly reflecting memory cells re-expressing CD45RA, a few larger clonotypes occurred in naive repertoires, especially CD8.

With regard to this clonotype: Its antigen is not known.

CDR3 length equals 16 residues. Germline V CDR1 and CDR2: MNHEY, SVGEGT. V was pared by 6 bases and J by 0 bases, with 18 bases between. The beta constant-region primer was an equimolar mix of two oligonucleotides covering TRBC1 and TRBC2. Four rounds of PCR amplified the ligated cDNA using nested alpha and beta constant-region primers plus SP2. TCRdb itself ran the UMI-ligation and nested PCR reads through MiXCR, one entry per CDR3 protein. The top ten clones hold around 0.13% of a sample with around 83,000 distinct CDR3 sequences, about 11% of them seen once. This chain uses TRBV6-2 or TRBV6-3 with TRBJ2-7, with a tentative D call TRBD2 (5 bases). The TCR was taken from a human donor in good health. Sequencing used naive CD4+ T cells from blood. The CDR3 DNA is TGTGCCAGCAGAACGGAGCGGACGGTGAGCTCCTACGAGCAGTACTTC. Translation: CASRTERTVSSYEQYF.